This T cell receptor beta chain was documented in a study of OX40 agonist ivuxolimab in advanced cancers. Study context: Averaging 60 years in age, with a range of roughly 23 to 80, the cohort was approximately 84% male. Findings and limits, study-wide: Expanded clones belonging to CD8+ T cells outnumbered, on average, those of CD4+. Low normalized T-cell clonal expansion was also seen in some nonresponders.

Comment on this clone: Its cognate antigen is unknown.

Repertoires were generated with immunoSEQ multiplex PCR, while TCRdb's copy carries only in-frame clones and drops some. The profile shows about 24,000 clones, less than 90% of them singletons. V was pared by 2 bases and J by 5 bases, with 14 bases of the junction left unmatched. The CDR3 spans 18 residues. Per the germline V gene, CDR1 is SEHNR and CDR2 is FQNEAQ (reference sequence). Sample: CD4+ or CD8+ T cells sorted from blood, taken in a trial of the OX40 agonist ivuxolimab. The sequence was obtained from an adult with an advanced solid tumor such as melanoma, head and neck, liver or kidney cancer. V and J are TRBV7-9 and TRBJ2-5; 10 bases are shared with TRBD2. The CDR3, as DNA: TGTGCCAGCAGCTTACCGAGCGGGGGGGCTCTAGGGTTGGAGACCCAGTACTTC. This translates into CASSLPSGGALGLETQYF.